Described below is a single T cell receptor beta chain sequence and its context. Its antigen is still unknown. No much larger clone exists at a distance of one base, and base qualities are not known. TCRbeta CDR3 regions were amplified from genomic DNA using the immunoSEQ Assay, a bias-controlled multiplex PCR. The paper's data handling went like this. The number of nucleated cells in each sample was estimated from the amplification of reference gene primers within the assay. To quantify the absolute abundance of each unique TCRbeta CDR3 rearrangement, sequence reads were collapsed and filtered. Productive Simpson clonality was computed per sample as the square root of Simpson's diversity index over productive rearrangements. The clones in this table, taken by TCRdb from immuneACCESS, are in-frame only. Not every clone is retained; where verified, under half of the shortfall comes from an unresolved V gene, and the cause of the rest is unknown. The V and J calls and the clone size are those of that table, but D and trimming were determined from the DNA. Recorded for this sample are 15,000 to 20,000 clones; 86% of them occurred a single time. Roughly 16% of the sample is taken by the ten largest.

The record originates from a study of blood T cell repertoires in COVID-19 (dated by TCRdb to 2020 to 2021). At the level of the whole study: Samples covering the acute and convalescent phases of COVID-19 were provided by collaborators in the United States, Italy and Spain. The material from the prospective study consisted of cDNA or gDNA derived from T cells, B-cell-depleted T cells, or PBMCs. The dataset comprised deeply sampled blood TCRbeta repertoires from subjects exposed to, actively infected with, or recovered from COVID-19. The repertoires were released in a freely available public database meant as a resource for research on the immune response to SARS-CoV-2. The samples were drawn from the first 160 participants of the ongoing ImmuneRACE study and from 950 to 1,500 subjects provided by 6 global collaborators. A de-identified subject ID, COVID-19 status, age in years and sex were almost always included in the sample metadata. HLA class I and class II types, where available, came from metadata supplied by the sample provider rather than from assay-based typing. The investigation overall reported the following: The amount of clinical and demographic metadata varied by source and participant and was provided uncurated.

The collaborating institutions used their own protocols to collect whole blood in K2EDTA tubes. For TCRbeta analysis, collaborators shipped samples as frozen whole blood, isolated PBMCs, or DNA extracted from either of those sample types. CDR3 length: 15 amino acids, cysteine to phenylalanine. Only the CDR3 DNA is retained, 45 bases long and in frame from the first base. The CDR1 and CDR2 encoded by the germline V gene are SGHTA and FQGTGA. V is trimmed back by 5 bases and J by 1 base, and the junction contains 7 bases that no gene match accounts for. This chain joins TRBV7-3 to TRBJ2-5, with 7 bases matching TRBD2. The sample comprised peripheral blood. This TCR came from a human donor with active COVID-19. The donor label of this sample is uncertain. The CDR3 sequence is CASSPGGGLQETQYF. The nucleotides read TGTGCCAGCAGCCCTGGGGGGGGACTCCAAGAGACCCAGTACTTC.